Detailed here is one T cell receptor (beta chain). Germline trimming cut 5 bases from V and 6 bases from J; bases unmatched to any gene: 14. This CDR3 contains 17 residues. From germline, CDR1 is LNHDA and CDR2 SQIVND (reference sequence). PCR involved 60 Vbeta and 13 Jbeta primers. TCRdb's copy holds only in-frame clones and misses some; the assay was immunoSEQ multiplex PCR. Found here are about 220,000 clones, approximately 80% of them singletons; the top ten hold 0.71%. This sample is part of a study of cytomegalovirus exposure and HLA in healthy donors. The V call is TRBV19, the J call TRBJ2-1; TRBD1 aligns across 9 bases. This sequence was found in a boy between 2 and 10 years old in good health and CMV-seronegative. Sample: PBMCs. The CDR3 sequence: CASSVDRGPQWINEQFF. DNA for the CDR3: TGTGCCAGTAGTGTGGACAGGGGCCCACAATGGATCAATGAGCAGTTCTTC. Looking up the rest from reference TRBV19 and TRBJ2-1 gives the full variable domain: DGGITQSPKYLFRKEGQNVTLSCEQNLNHDAMYWYRQDPGQGLRLIYYSQIVNDFQKGDIAEGYSVSREKKESFPLTVTSAQKNPTAFYLCASSVDRGPQWINEQFFGPGTRLTVL.